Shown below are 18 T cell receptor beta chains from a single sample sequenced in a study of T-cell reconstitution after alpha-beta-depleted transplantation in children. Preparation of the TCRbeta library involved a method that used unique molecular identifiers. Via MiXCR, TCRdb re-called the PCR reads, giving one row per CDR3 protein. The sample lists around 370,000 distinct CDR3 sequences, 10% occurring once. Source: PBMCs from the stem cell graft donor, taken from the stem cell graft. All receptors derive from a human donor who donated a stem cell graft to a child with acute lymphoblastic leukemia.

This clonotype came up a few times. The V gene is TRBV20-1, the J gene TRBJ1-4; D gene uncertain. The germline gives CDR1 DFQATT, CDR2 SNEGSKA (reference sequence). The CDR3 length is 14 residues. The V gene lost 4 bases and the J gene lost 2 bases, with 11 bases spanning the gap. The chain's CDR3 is CSATPGRTNEKLFF. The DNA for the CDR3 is TGCAGTGCTACCCCTGGACGGACTAATGAAAAACTGTTTTTT.

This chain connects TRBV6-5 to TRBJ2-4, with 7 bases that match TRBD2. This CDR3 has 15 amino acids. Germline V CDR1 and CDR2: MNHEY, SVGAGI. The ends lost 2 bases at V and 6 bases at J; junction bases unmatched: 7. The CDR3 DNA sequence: TGTGCCAGCAGTTACCGGGGGGACTGGGGAAACATTCAGTACTTC. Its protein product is CASSYRGDWGNIQYF.

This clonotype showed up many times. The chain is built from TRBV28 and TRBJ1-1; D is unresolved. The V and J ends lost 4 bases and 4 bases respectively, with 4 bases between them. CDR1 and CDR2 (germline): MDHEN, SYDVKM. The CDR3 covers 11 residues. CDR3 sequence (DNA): TGTGCCAGCAGTTCCATCACTGAAGCTTTCTTT. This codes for CASSSITEAFF.

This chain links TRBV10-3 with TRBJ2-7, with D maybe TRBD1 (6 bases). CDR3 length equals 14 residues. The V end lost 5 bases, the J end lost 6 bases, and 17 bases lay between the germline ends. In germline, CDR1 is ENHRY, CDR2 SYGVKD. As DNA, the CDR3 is TGTGCCATCAGTCTCCTAGGGGGAGTGGGCGAGCAGTACTTC. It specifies CAISLLGGVGEQYF.

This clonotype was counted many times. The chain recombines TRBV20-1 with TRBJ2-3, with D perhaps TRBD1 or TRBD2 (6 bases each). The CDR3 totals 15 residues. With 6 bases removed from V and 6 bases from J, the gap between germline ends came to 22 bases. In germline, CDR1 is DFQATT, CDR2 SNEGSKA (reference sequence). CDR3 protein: CSAPIRGPTSDTQYF. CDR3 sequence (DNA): TGCAGTGCCCCCATCCGGGGGCCTACTTCGGATACGCAGTATTTT.

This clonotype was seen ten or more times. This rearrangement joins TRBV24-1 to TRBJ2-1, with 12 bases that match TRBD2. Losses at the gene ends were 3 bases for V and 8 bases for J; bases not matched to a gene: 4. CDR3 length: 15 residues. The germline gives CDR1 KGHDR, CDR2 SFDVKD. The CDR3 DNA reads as TGTGCCACCAGTGATCGGACTAGCGGGAACGATGAGCAGTTCTTC. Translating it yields CATSDRTSGNDEQFF.

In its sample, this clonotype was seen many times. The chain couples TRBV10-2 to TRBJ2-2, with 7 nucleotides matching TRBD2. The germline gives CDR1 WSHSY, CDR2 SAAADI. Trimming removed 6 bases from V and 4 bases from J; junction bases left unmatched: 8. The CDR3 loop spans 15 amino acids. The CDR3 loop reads CASSPRGGGTGELFF. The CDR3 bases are TGCGCCAGCAGCCCCCGCGGGGGAGGCACCGGGGAGCTGTTTTTT.

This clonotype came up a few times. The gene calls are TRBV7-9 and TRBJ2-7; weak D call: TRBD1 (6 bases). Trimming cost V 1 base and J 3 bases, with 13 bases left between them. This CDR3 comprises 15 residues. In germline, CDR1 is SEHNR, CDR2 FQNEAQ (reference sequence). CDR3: CASSLEGDANYEQYF. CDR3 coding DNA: TGTGCCAGCAGCTTAGAGGGGGACGCCAACTACGAGCAGTACTTC.

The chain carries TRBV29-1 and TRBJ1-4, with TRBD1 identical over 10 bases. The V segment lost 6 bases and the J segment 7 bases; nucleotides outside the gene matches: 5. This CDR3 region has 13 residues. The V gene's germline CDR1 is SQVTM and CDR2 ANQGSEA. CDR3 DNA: TGCAGCGTCCGACAGGGGGCAAGTGAAAAACTGTTTTTT. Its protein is CSVRQGASEKLFF.

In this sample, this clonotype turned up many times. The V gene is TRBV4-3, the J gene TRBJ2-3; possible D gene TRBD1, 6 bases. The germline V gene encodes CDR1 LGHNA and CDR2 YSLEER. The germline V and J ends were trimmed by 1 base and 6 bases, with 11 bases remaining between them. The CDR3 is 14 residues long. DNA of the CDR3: TGCGCCAGCAGCCAAGGAGTGGGGGCGGATACGCAGTATTTT. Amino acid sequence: CASSQGVGADTQYF.

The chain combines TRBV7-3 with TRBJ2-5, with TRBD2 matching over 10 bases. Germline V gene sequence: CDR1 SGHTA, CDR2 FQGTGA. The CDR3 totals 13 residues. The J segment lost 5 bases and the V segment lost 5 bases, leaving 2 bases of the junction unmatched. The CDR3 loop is CASSTGLAETQYF. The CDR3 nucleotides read TGTGCCAGCAGCACGGGACTAGCGGAGACCCAGTACTTC. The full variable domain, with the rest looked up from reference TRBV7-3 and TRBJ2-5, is GAGVSQTPSNKVTEKGKYVELRCDPISGHTALYWYRQSLGQGPEFLIYFQGTGAADDSGLPNDRFFAVRPEGSVSTLKIQRTERGDSAVYLCASSTGLAETQYFGPGTRLLVL.

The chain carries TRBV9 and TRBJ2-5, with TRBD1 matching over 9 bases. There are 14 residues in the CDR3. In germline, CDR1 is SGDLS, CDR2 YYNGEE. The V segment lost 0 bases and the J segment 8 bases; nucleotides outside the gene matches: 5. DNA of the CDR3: TGTGCCAGCAGCGTAGGTGGACAGGGGAGCACCCAGTACTTC. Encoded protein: CASSVGGQGSTQYF.

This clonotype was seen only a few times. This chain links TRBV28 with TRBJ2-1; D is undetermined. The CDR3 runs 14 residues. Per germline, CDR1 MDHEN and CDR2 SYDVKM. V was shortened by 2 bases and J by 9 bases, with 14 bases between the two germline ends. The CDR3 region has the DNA TGTGCCAGCAGTTTAGGGGTCCAAACGGCTGAGCAGTTCTTC. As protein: CASSLGVQTAEQFF.

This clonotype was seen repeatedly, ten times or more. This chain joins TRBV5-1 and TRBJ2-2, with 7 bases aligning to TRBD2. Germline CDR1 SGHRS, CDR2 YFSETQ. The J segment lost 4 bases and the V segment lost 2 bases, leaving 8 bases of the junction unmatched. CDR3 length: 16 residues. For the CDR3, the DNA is TGCGCCAGCAGCTTCTCGACTAGCTCGGGCACCGGGGAGCTGTTTTTT. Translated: CASSFSTSSGTGELFF.

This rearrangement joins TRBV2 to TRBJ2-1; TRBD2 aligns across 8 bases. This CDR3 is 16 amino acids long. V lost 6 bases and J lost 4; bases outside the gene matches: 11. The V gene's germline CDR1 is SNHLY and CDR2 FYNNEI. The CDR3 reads CASRRRVASGYNEQFF. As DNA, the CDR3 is TGTGCCAGCAGACGAAGGGTTGCTAGCGGGTACAATGAGCAGTTCTTC. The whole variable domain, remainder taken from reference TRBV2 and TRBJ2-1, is EPEVTQTPSHQVTQMGQEVILRCVPISNHLYFYWYRQILGQKVEFLVSFYNNEISEKSEIFDDQFSVERPDGSNFTLKIRSTKLEDSAMYFCASRRRVASGYNEQFFGPGTRLTVL.

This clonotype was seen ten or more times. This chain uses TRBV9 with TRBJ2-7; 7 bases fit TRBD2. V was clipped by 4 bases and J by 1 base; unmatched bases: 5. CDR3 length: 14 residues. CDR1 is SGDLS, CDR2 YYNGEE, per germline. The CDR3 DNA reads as TGTGCCAGCAGCCCGCAAGCGGGATCCTACGAGCAGTACTTC. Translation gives CASSPQAGSYEQYF.

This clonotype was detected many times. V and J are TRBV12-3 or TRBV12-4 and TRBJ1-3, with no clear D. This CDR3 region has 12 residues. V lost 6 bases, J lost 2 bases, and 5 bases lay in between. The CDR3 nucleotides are TGTGCCAGCAGCCCCGCTGGAAACACCATATATTTT. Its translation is CASSPAGNTIYF.

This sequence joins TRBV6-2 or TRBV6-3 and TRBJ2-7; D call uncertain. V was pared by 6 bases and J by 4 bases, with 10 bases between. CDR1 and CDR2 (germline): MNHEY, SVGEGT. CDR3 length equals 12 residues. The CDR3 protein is CASSYPGYEQYF. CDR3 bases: TGTGCCAGCAGCTATCCGGGTTACGAGCAGTACTTC.